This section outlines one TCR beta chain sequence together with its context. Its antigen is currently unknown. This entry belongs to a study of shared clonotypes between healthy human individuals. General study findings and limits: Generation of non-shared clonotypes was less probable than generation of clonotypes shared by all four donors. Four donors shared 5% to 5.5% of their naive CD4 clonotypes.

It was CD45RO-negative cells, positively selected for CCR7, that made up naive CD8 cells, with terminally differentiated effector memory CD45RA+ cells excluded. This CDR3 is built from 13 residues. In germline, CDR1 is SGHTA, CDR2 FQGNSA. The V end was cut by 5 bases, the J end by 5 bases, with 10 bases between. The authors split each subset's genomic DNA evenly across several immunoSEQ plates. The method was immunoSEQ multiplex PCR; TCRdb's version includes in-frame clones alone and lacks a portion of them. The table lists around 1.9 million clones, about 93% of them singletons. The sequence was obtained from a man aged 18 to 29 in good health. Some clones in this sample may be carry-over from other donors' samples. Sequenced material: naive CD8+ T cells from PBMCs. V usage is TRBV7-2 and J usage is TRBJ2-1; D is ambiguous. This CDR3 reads CASSPRYNNEQFF. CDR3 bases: TGTGCCAGCAGCCCCCGATACAACAATGAGCAGTTCTTC.